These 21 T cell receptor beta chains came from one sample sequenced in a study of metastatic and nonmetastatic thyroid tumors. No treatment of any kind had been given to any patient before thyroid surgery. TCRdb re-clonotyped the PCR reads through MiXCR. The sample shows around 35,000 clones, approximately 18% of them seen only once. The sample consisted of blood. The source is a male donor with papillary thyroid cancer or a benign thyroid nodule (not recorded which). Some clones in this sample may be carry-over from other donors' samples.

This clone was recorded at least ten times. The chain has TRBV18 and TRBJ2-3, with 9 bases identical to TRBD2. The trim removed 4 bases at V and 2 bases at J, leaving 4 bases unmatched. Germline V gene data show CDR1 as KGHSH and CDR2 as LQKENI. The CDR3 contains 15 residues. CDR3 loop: CASSRTSVNTDTQYF. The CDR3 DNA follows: TGTGCCAGCTCACGGACTAGCGTAAACACAGATACGCAGTATTTT.

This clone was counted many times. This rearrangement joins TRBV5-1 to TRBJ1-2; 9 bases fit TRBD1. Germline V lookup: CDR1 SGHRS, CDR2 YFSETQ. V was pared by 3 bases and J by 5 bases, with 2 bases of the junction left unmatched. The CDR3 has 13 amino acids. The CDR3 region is CASSSGQGYGYTF. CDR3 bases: TGCGCCAGCAGCTCCGGACAGGGGTATGGCTACACCTTC. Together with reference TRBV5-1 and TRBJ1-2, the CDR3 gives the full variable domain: KAGVTQTPRYLIKTRGQQVTLSCSPISGHRSVSWYQQTPGQGLQFLFEYFSETQRNKGNFPGRFSGRQFSNSRSEMNVSTLELGDSALYLCASSSGQGYGYTFGSGTRLTVV.

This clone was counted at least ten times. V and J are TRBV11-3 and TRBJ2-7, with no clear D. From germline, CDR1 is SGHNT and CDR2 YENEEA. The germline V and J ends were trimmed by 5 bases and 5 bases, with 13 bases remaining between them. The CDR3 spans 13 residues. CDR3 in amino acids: CASSRLRQDEQYF. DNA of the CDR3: TGTGCCAGCAGCAGGTTGCGGCAGGACGAGCAGTACTTC. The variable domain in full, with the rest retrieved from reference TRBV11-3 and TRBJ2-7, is EAGVVQSPRYKIIEKKQPVAFWCNPISGHNTLYWYLQNLGQGPELLIRYENEEAVDDSQLPKDRFSAERLKGVDSTLKIQPAELGDSAVYLCASSRLRQDEQYFGPGTRLTVT.

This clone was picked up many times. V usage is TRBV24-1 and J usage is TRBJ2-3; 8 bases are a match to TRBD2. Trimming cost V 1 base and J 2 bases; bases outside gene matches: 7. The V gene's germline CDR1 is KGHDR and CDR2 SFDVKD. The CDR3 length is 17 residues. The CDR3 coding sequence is TGTGCCACCAGTGATTTCGGAATAGCGGGAACCACAGATACGCAGTATTTT. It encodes CATSDFGIAGTTDTQYF.

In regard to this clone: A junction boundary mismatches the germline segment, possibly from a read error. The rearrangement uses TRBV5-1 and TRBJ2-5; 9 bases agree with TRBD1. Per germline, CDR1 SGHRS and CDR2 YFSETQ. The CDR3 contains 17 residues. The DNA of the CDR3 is TGCGCCAGCAGCTTATACCGGGGACAGGGTATACATGAGATCCAGTACTTC. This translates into CASSLYRGQGIHEIQYF.

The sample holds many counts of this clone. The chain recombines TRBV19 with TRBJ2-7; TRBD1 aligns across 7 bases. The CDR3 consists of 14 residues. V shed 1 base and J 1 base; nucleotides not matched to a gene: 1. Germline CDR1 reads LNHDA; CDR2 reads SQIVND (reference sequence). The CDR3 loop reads CASSIATGSYEQYF. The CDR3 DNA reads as TGTGCCAGTAGTATAGCGACAGGGTCCTACGAGCAGTACTTC.

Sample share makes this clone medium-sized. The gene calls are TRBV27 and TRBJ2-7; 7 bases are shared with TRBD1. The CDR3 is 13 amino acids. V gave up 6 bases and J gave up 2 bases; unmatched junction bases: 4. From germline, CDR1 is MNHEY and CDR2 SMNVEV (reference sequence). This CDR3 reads CASSGTEPYEQYF. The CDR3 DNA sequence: TGTGCCAGCAGCGGGACAGAGCCCTACGAGCAGTACTTC.

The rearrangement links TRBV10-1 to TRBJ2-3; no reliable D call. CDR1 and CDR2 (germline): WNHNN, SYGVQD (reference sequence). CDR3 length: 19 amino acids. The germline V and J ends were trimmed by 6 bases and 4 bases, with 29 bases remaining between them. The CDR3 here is CASRILESWEHTHADTQYF. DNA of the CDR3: TGCGCCAGCAGGATTCTAGAATCGTGGGAACATACCCACGCAGATACGCAGTATTTT.

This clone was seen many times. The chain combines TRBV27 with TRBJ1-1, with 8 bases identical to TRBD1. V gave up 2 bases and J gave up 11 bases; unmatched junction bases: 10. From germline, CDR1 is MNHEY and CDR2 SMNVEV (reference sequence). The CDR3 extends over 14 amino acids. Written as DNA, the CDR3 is TGTGCCAGCAGTTTACAGGGGGCGAGCAGGAGGGCTTTCTTT. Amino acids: CASSLQGASRRAFF.

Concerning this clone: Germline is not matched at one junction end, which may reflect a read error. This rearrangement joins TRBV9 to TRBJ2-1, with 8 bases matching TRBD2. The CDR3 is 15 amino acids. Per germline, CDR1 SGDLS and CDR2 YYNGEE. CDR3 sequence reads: CASSSPGLGIREHFF. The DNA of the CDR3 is TGTGCCAGCAGCTCACCGGGACTAGGTATCCGTGAGCATTTCTTC.

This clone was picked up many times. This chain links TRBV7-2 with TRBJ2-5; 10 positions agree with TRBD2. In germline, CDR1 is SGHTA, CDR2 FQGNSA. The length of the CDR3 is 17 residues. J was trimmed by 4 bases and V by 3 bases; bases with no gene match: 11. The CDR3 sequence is CASSFSGVSGGRETQYF. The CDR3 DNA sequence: TGTGCCAGCAGCTTCTCAGGGGTTAGCGGGGGGCGAGAGACCCAGTACTTC.

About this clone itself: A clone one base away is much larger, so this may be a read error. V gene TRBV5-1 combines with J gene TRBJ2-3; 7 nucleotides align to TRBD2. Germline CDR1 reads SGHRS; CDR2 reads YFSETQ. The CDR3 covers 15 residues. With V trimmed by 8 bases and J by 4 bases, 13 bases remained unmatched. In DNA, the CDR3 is TGCGCCAGTGGACGCGCGGGAGAGGTCCCAGATACGCAGTATTTT. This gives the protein CASGRAGEVPDTQYF.

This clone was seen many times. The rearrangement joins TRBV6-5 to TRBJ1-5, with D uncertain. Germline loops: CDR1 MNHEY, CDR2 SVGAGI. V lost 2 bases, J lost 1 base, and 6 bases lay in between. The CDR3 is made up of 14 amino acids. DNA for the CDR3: TGTGCCAGCAGTTACGGCCCGAGCAATCAGCCCCAGCATTTT. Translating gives CASSYGPSNQPQHF.

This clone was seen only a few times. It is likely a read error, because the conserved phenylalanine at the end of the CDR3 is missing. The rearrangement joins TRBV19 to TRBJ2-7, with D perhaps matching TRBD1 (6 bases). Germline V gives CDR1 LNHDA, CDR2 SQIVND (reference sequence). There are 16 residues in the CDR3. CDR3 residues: CAGSIGTGIFTYEQYL. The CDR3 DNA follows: TGTGCCGGTAGTATCGGAACAGGGATTTTCACGTACGAGCAGTACCTC.

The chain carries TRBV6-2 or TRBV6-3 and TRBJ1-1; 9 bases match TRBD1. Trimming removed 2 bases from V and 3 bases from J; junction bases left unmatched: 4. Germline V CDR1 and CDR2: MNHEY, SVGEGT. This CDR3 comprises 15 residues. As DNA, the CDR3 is TGTGCCAGCAGTTACCCGGGACAGGGAGACACTGAAGCTTTCTTT. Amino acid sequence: CASSYPGQGDTEAFF.

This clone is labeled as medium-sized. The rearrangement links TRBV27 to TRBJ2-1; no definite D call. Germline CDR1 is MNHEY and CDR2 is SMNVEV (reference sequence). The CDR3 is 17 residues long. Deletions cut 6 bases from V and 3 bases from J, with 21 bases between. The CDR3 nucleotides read TGTGCCAGCAGCTGGAGAGGCCCCCATATCGACTACAATGAGCAGTTCTTC. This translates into CASSWRGPHIDYNEQFF.

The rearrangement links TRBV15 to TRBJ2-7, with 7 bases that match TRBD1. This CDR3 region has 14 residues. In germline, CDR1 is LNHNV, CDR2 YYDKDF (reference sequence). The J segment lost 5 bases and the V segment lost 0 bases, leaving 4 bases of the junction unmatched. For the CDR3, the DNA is TGTGCCACCAGCAGAGAGTTAGGGGGCCACGAGCAGTACTTC. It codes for CATSRELGGHEQYF.

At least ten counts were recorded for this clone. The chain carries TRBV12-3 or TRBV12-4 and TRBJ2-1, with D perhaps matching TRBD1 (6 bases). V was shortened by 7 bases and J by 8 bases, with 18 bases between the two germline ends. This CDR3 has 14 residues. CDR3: CASTIRGESHEQFF. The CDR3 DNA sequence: TGTGCCAGCACCATCAGGGGTGAGTCGCATGAGCAGTTCTTC.

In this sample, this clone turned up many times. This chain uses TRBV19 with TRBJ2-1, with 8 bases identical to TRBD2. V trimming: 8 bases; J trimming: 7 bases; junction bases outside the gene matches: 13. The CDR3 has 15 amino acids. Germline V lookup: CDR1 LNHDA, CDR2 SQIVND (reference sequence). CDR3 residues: CASAPSAGVVNEQFF. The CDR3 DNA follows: TGTGCCAGTGCCCCTTCAGCGGGAGTGGTAAATGAGCAGTTCTTC.

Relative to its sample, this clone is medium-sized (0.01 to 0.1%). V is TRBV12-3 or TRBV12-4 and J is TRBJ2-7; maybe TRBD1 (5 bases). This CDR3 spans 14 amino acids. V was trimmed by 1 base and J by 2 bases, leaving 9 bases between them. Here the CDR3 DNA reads TGTGCCAGCAGTTTAGTACAGGCCCCCTACGAGCAGTACTTC. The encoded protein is CASSLVQAPYEQYF.

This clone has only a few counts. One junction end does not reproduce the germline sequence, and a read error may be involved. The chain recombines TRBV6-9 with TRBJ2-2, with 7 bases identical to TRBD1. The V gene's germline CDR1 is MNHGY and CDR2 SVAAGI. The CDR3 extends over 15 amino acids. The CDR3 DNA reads TGCGCCAGCAGTACCTGGACAGGTCTCACCGGGGAGCTGTTTTTT. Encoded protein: CASSTWTGLTGELFF.